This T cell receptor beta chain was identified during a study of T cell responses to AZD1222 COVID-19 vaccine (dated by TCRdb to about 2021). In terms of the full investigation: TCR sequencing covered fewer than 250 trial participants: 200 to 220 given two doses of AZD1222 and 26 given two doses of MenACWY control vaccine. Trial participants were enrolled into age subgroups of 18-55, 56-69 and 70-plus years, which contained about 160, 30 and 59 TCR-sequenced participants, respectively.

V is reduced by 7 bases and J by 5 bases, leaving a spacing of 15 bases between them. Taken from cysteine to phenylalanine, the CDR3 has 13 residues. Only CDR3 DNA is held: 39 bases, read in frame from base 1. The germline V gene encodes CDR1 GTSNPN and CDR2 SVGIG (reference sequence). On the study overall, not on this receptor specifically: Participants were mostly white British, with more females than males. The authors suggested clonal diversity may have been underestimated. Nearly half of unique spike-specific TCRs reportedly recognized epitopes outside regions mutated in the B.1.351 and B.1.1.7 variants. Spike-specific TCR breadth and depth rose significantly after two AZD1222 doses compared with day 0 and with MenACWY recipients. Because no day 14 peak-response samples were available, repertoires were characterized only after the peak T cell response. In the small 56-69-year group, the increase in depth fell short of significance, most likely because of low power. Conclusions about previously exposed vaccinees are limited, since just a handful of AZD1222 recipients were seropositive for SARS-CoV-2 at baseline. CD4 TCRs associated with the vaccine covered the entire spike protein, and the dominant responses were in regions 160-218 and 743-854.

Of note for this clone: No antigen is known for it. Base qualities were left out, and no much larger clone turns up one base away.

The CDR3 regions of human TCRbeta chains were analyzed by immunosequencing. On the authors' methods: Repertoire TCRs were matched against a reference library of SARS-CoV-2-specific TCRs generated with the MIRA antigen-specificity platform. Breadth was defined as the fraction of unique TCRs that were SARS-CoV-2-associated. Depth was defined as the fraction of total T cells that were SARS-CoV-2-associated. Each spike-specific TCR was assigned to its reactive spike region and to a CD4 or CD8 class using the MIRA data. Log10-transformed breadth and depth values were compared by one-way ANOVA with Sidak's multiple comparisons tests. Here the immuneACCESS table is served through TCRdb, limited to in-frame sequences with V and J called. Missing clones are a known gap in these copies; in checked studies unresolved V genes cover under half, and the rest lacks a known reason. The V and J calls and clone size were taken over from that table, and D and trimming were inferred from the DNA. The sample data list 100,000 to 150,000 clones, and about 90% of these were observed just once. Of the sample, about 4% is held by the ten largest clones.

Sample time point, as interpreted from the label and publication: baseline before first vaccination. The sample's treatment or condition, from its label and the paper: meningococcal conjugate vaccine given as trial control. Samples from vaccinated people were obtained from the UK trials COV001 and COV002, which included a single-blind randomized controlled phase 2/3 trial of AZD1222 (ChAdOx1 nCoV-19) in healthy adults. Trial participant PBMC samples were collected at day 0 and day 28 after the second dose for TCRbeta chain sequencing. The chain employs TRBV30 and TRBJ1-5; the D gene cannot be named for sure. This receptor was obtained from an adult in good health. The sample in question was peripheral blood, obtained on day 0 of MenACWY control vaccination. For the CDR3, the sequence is CAYQAPPDQPQHF. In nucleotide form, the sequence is TGTGCCTACCAGGCCCCACCCGATCAGCCCCAGCATTTT.